The 10 T cell receptor beta chains reported below all come from one sample, sequenced in a study of molecular identifiers for immune sequencing clone quantification. TCRdb re-analysed the PCR reads in MiXCR, keeping a single row per CDR3 protein. The sample includes approximately 680,000 distinct CDR3 sequences, about 25% of them seen just once. The specimen sequenced was naive CD8+ T cells from blood, with Jurkat cell RNA spiked in. The subset was: FACS-sorted CD8+CD4-CCR7+CD45RA+ naive T cells. These receptors came from a human donor in good health. Some libraries in this study had Jurkat cell RNA spiked in.

The chain combines TRBV7-3 with TRBJ2-5; unclear D gene. The CDR3 has 15 residues. Per the germline V gene, CDR1 is SGHTA and CDR2 is FQGTGA. V was clipped by 1 base and J by 5 bases, with 14 bases between them. The CDR3 region has the DNA TGTGCCAGCAGCTTAAACCCGGGCACCGTTGAGACCCAGTACTTC. Amino acid sequence: CASSLNPGTVETQYF. The entire variable domain, with the rest obtained from reference TRBV7-3 and TRBJ2-5, is as follows: GAGVSQTPSNKVTEKGKYVELRCDPISGHTALYWYRQSLGQGPEFLIYFQGTGAADDSGLPNDRFFAVRPEGSVSTLKIQRTERGDSAVYLCASSLNPGTVETQYFGPGTRLLVL.

V and J are TRBV19 and TRBJ1-5; D uncertain. Germline CDR1 LNHDA, CDR2 SQIVND (reference sequence). The CDR3 has 13 residues. Trimming took 5 bases from V and 10 from J, leaving 15 bases between them. CDR3 region: CASSPLQGEPQHF. The CDR3 DNA reads as TGTGCCAGTAGTCCCCTCCAAGGCGAACCCCAGCATTTT. Looking up the rest from reference TRBV19 and TRBJ1-5 gives the full variable domain: DGGITQSPKYLFRKEGQNVTLSCEQNLNHDAMYWYRQDPGQGLRLIYYSQIVNDFQKGDIAEGYSVSREKKESFPLTVTSAQKNPTAFYLCASSPLQGEPQHFGDGTRLSIL.

This clonotype was detected many times. The chain uses TRBV7-2 and TRBJ1-4, with 7 bases identical to TRBD1. The trim removed 4 bases at V and 9 bases at J, leaving 11 bases unmatched. This CDR3 is 15 amino acids long. CDR1 and CDR2 (germline): SGHTA, FQGNSA. CDR3 residues: CASSSPTGSLKKLFF. DNA of the CDR3: TGTGCCAGCAGCTCTCCGACAGGGAGCTTGAAAAAACTGTTTTTT.

This clonotype was seen at least ten times. The V call is TRBV14, the J call TRBJ1-1; possible D gene TRBD1, 6 bases. Germline CDR1 reads SGHDN; CDR2 reads FVKESK. V was clipped by 3 bases and J by 4 bases, with 21 bases between them. This CDR3 has 17 residues. The CDR3 DNA reads as TGTGCCAGCAGCCACACCGACAGGCGGACTTTTCCCACTGAAGCTTTCTTT. Encoded protein: CASSHTDRRTFPTEAFF.

This clonotype has just a few counts. The chain is built from TRBV9 and TRBJ1-1, with D possibly TRBD1 on 5 matching bases. The V end lost 7 bases, the J end lost 2 bases, and 15 bases lay between the germline ends. This CDR3 is built from 14 residues. The germline CDR1 and CDR2 sequences are SGDLS and YYNGEE. CDR3 in DNA: TGTGCCAGCTCCGGGCCAGGGCTAAACACTGAAGCTTTCTTT. This translates into CASSGPGLNTEAFF. The variable domain in full, with the rest retrieved from reference TRBV9 and TRBJ1-1, is DSGVTQTPKHLITATGQRVTLRCSPRSGDLSVYWYQQSLDQGLQFLIQYYNGEERAKGNILERFSAQQFPDLHSELNLSSLELGDSALYFCASSGPGLNTEAFFGQGTRLTVV.

This rearrangement joins TRBV19 to TRBJ2-3, with D possibly TRBD2 on 6 matching bases. The V and J ends lost 6 bases and 7 bases respectively, with 20 bases between them. CDR3 size: 15 residues. In germline, CDR1 is LNHDA, CDR2 SQIVND (reference sequence). The CDR3 bases are TGTGCCAGTAGCCCCTACTATACGGGGGAAAATACGCAGTATTTT. Amino acid sequence: CASSPYYTGENTQYF. Based on the CDR3 plus reference TRBV19 and TRBJ2-3, the full variable domain is DGGITQSPKYLFRKEGQNVTLSCEQNLNHDAMYWYRQDPGQGLRLIYYSQIVNDFQKGDIAEGYSVSREKKESFPLTVTSAQKNPTAFYLCASSPYYTGENTQYFGPGTRLTVL.

This clonotype was picked up a small number of times. The chain recombines TRBV19 with TRBJ2-5, with TRBD1 identical over 10 bases. V shed 3 bases, J shed 5 bases, and the junction held 3 bases outside the gene matches. CDR3 length: 14 amino acids. The germline gives CDR1 LNHDA, CDR2 SQIVND (reference sequence). The CDR3 loop is CASSMTGGAETQYF. CDR3 in DNA: TGTGCCAGTAGTATGACAGGGGGCGCGGAGACCCAGTACTTC.

In its sample, this clonotype was seen many times. The rearrangement links TRBV4-3 to TRBJ2-1; tentative D call: TRBD2 (5 bases). The CDR3 covers 15 residues. The germline gives CDR1 LGHNA, CDR2 YSLEER. V lost 0 bases and J lost 1, with 7 bases in between. The chain's CDR3 is CASSQDRDSYNEQFF. The CDR3, as DNA: TGCGCCAGCAGCCAAGACCGGGATTCCTACAATGAGCAGTTCTTC.

This clonotype was picked up many times. The rearrangement uses TRBV6-6 and TRBJ2-1; D may match TRBD1 or TRBD2 (6 bases each). This CDR3 spans 18 amino acids. Germline CDR1 is MNHNY and CDR2 is SVGAGI (reference sequence). Trimming stripped 2 bases from V and 7 bases from J, with 24 bases between. The CDR3 loop is CASSYTPGGDFLENEQFF. The CDR3 coding sequence is TGTGCCAGCAGTTACACACCCGGGGGCGACTTCCTAGAAAATGAGCAGTTCTTC.

The chain carries TRBV6-5 and TRBJ1-5; no reliable D call. V was pared by 6 bases and J by 0 bases, with 12 bases between. CDR3 size: 15 residues. CDR1 is MNHEY, CDR2 SVGAGI, per germline. CDR3 DNA: TGTGCCAGCAGGCCAACAGATTATAGCAATCAGCCCCAGCATTTT. Protein product: CASRPTDYSNQPQHF.